A single sample is the source of the 9 T cell receptor beta chains below, sequenced in a study of blood T cell repertoires in COVID-19. The method was immunoSEQ multiplex PCR; TCRdb's version includes in-frame clones alone and lacks a portion of them. The table shows about 200,000 clones, with about four fifths occurring only once. Sequencing was performed on peripheral blood. These receptor sequences come from a man aged 60 to 75 with acute or convalescent COVID-19.

This clone was seen a handful of times. The chain uses TRBV28 and TRBJ1-1, with D possibly TRBD1 on 6 matching bases. Trimming took 5 bases from V and 2 from J, leaving 18 bases between them. This CDR3 contains 16 residues. Germline CDR1 MDHEN, CDR2 SYDVKM. The CDR3 bases are TGTGCCAGCAGTCCCCGTATGGGGGCACCAAACACTGAAGCTTTCTTT. Translation gives CASSPRMGAPNTEAFF.

CDR3 in amino acids: CASSPGEGPIYGYTF. The CDR3 DNA sequence: TGTGCCAGCAGCCCCGGGGAGGGACCGATCTATGGCTACACCTTC. This chain joins TRBV3-1 (or the pseudogene TRBV3-2) and TRBJ1-2, with a tentative D call TRBD1 (5 bases). The CDR3 totals 15 residues. CDR1 is LGHDT and CDR2 is YNNKEL in the germline V gene (reference sequence). V was cut by 4 bases and J by 4 bases, with 16 bases left in between.

This rearrangement joins TRBV6-2 or TRBV6-3 to TRBJ2-7; D gene unclear. Germline CDR1 is MNHEY and CDR2 is SVGEGT. V lost 2 bases, J lost 5 bases, and 13 bases lay in between. The CDR3 runs 14 residues. The CDR3 protein is CASSYIGSFNEQYF. The CDR3 coding sequence is TGTGCCAGCAGTTACATTGGCAGTTTCAACGAGCAGTACTTC.

This chain links TRBV4-1 with TRBJ2-1; 16 nucleotides match TRBD2. V trimming: 0 bases; J trimming: 9 bases; junction bases outside the gene matches: 2. This CDR3 spans 16 amino acids. CDR1 is MGHRA and CDR2 is YSYEKL in the germline V gene. The CDR3 region has the DNA TGCGCCAGCAGCCAAGAAGGGACTAGCGGGGGGGCTGAGCAGTTCTTC. Encoded protein: CASSQEGTSGGAEQFF.

The rearrangement joins TRBV4-2 to TRBJ2-1; tentative D call: TRBD2 (5 bases). This CDR3 region has 15 residues. The germline V gene encodes CDR1 LGHNA and CDR2 YNFKEQ. V gave up 4 bases and J gave up 2 bases, with 12 bases separating them. The CDR3 is CASSPDWSPYNEQFF. In DNA form, the CDR3 reads TGTGCCAGCAGCCCGGACTGGAGCCCCTACAATGAGCAGTTCTTC.

The gene calls are TRBV6-5 and TRBJ2-7; D is perhaps TRBD2 (7 bases). The CDR3 is 16 amino acids. Trimming stripped 2 bases from V and 4 bases from J, with 18 bases between. Germline assignment: CDR1 MNHEY and CDR2 SVGAGI. For the CDR3, the DNA is TGTGCCAGCAGTTACCGAAGGGGAGGGGGATCGTACGAGCAGTACTTC. Encoded protein: CASSYRRGGGSYEQYF.

This clone showed up just a few times. The V and J genes are TRBV6-2 or TRBV6-3 and TRBJ2-1; 7 nucleotides agree with TRBD1. The CDR3 runs to 15 residues. Per germline, CDR1 MNHEY and CDR2 SVGEGT. V shed 0 bases, J shed 2 bases, and the junction held 1 base outside the gene matches. DNA of the CDR3: TGTGCCAGCAGTTACTCGGGGACAGCCTACAATGAGCAGTTCTTC. Amino acids: CASSYSGTAYNEQFF.

V usage is TRBV13 and J usage is TRBJ2-7; D might be TRBD1 (6 bases). CDR1 PRHDT and CDR2 FYEKMQ come from the germline V gene (reference sequence). This CDR3 comprises 14 residues. The ends were cut back, 1 base at V and 1 base at J, with 8 bases in the middle. CDR3 bases: TGTGCCAGCAGCTTAGAGGGGGAATCCTACGAGCAGTACTTC. This codes for CASSLEGESYEQYF.

The V and J genes are TRBV12-5 and TRBJ1-2; the match to TRBD1 covers 9 bases. The CDR3 sequence is 16 residues long. The V gene end was trimmed by 1 base and the J gene end by 1 base; junction bases not matched to a gene: 4. CDR1 and CDR2 (germline): LGHNT, FRNRAP. CDR3 DNA: TGTGCTAGTGGTTTGGATGGGACAGGGCTTAACTATGGCTACACCTTC. Translation: CASGLDGTGLNYGYTF.